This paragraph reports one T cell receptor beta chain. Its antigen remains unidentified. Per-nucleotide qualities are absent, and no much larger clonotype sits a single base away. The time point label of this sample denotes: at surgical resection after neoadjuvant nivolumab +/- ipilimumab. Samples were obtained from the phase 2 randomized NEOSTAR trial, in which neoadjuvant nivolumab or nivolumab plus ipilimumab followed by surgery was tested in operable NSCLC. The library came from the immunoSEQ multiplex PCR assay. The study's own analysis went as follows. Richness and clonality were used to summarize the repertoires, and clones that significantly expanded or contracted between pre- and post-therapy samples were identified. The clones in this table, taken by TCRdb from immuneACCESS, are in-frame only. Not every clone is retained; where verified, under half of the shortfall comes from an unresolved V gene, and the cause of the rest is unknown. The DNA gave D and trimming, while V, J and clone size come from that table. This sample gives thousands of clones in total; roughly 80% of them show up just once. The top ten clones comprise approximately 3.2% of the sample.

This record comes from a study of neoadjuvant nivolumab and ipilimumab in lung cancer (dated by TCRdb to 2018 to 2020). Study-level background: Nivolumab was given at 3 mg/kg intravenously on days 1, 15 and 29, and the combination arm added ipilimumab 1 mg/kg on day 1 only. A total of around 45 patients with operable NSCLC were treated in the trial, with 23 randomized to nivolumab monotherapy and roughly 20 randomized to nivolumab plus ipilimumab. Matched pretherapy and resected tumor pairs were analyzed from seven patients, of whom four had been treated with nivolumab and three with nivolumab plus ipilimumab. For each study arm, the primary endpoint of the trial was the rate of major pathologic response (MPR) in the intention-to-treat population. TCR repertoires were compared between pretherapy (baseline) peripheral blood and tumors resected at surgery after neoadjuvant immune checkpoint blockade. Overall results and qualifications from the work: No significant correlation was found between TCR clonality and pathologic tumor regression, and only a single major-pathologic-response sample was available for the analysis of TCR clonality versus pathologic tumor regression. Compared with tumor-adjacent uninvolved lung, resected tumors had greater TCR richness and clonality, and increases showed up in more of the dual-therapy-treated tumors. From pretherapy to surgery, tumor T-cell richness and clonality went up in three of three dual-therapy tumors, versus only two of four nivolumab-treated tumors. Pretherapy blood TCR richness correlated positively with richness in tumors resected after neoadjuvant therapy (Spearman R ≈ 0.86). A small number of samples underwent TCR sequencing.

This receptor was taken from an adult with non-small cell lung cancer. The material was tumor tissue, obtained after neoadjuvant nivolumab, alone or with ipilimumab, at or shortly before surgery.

The DNA sequence follows: TGTGCCAGCGGGGGGGGTGATACGCAGTATTTT. This yields the protein CASGGGDTQYF. Recombination connected TRBV25-1 to TRBJ2-3, and TRBD2 aligns with 7 junction nucleotides. From cysteine to phenylalanine, the CDR3 is 11 amino acids long. This entry keeps only the CDR3 DNA: 33 bases, framed from base 1. From the germline V gene, CDR1 is MGHDK and CDR2 is SYGVNS. The junction shows trimming of 8 bases on V and 6 bases on J, and the gene matches do not reach 2 bases of it.